Listed below are T cell receptor beta chains from one sample, sequenced in a study of cytomegalovirus exposure and HLA in healthy donors. Profiled with immunoSEQ multiplex PCR; TCRdb holds only in-frame clones, not every one. The sample records some 100,000 clones, 79% being singletons. Sequencing was done on a sample of PBMCs. The receptor set was obtained from a female donor in good health and CMV-seropositive. The conserved cysteine and the conserved F or W are not part of the CDR3 here. A clone size is listed for some rows: how often the clone was seen (once, few, many), or a class if it is expanded.

V gene,clone size,CDR3 protein
TRBV7-2,.,ASKGGIANTEAF
TRBV4-2,.,ASSQATTANYGYT
TRBV10-3,few,AISGDRLSANTGELF
TRBV7-2,.,ASSKQTPTYEQY
TRBV7-8,few,ASSIVGQDTQY
TRBV9,.,ASSPAGGSYNSPLH
TRBV15,.,ATSGRNEKLF
TRBV13,.,ASSEINRGQGARCEQY
TRBV5-1,.,ASRPDRVTHGYT
TRBV30,.,AWSVRGLADYEQY
TRBV9,.,ASSAPRGGLGDTQY
TRBV19,.,ASSRSRGGGQVNEQF
TRBV5-1,.,ASRHGTAYSYEQY
TRBV5-3,once,ARSLVEDPNYGYT
TRBV10-2,.,ASRGFERVNNEQF
TRBV6-1,once,ASSIRQASYEQY
TRBV7-9,.,ASSLRDRAPSSYEQY
TRBV30,.,AWSSGGGYT
TRBV4-1,.,ASSPVTADYNEQF
TRBV7-2,.,ASRTGPARGETQY
TRBV25-1,.,ASSEGGAMNTEAF
TRBV6-5,.,ASRRDPGAYNEQF
TRBV19,.,ASSEYQGNQPQH
TRBV5-6,.,ASSLEGGLAGGREQF
TRBV7-2,.,ASSLSPAGNTEAF
TRBV30,.,AWSVAGGSPNEQF
TRBV4-1,.,ASSAQRRSTDTQY
TRBV19,.,ASSSIAQGQRVSEQF
TRBV30,.,AWTQGLANYGYT
TRBV6-6,once,ASSYPDREYGYT
TRBV2,.,ASSRGTANTGELF
TRBV4-1,.,ASSRTGGETQY
TRBV6-5,.,ASRITSGGQPQH
TRBV11-2,.,ASSLVRSSGNTIY
TRBV5-1,once,ASSFRETGELF
TRBV6-6,once,ASSYGQATQPQH
TRBV10-1,once,ASSGVGGTPPGAGTGELF